Below, 15 T cell receptor beta chains from the same sample are listed, as sequenced in a study of cytomegalovirus exposure and HLA in healthy donors. Libraries were prepared by immunoSEQ multiplex PCR; TCRdb keeps only in-frame clonotypes and omits some of them. The data show 110,000 to 150,000 clones, roughly nine tenths seen once. The sequenced material came from PBMCs. Receptors originate from a man younger than 30 in good health and CMV-seronegative.

This clone was detected only once. The chain combines TRBV18 with TRBJ1-4, with a weak D call TRBD1 (6 bases). Trimming pared 0 bases from V and 8 bases from J, leaving 10 bases between. The CDR3 is 14 residues long. Germline V gene lookup returns CDR1 KGHSH and CDR2 LQKENI. In DNA form, the CDR3 reads TGTGCCAGCTCACCACCAACAGGGCAAGAAAAACTGTTTTTT. Translated: CASSPPTGQEKLFF.

The chain uses TRBV5-6 and TRBJ1-2, with TRBD1 matching 8 bases. This CDR3 contains 17 residues. V dropped 0 bases and J dropped 1; count of bases not matched to a gene: 8. Germline CDR1 SGHDT, CDR2 YYEEEE. The DNA of the CDR3 is TGTGCCAGCAGCTTGGAGTCCCGGGACAGGATTAACTATGGCTACACCTTC. It codes for CASSLESRDRINYGYTF.

The chain links TRBV28 to TRBJ1-5; 9 bases are a match to TRBD1. The CDR3 consists of 18 residues. In germline, CDR1 is MDHEN, CDR2 SYDVKM. Trimming at V came to 1 base and at J to 2 bases, leaving 9 bases not matched to a gene. The CDR3 is CASSLSHRGLGGNQPQHF. The CDR3 DNA follows: TGTGCCAGCAGTTTATCCCACAGGGGGCTTGGGGGCAATCAGCCCCAGCATTTT.

This clone has a single count. The chain uses TRBV7-8 and TRBJ1-2; tentative D call: TRBD1 (6 bases). V lost 2 bases and J 3 bases, leaving 10 bases between the germline ends. The CDR3 loop spans 14 amino acids. Per the germline V gene, CDR1 is SGHVS and CDR2 is FQNEAQ. The CDR3, as DNA: TGTGCCAGCAGCTTAAGGGGGGGGTACTATGGCTACACCTTC. Its protein product is CASSLRGGYYGYTF.

The J gene is TRBJ2-1, the V gene TRBV9; 14 nucleotides line up with TRBD2. Germline V lookup: CDR1 SGDLS, CDR2 YYNGEE. There are 16 residues in the CDR3. With V trimmed by 3 bases and J by 7 bases, 6 bases remained unmatched. The CDR3 region is CASSEGLAGVRNEQFF. The CDR3 nucleotides read TGTGCCAGCAGCGAGGGACTAGCGGGAGTAAGAAATGAGCAGTTCTTC.

The chain combines TRBV7-2 with TRBJ2-2, with D perhaps matching TRBD1 (5 bases). The germline V gene has CDR1 SGHTA and CDR2 FQGNSA. Trimming removed 2 bases at V and 1 base at J, with 8 bases between. CDR3 length equals 15 residues. The CDR3 protein is CASSLNQGNTGELFF. CDR3 DNA sequence: TGTGCCAGCAGCTTAAACCAGGGGAACACCGGGGAGCTGTTTTTT.

In DNA, the CDR3 is TGTGCCAGCTCACCTGGACTGGCGGGTAAAACCGGGGAGCTGTTTTTT. Amino acid sequence: CASSPGLAGKTGELFF. V usage is TRBV18 and J usage is TRBJ2-2; TRBD2 might be the D (5 bases). With 3 bases removed from V and 5 bases from J, the gap between germline ends came to 16 bases. The CDR3 spans 16 residues. The germline V gene has CDR1 KGHSH and CDR2 LQKENI.

The chain is built from TRBV9 and TRBJ2-3, with D uncertain. Deletions cut 3 bases from V and 4 bases from J, with 18 bases between. Germline loops: CDR1 SGDLS, CDR2 YYNGEE. The CDR3 is 16 residues long. The CDR3, as DNA: TGTGCCAGCAGCGCCGAGCAGACTGGCTGGGCAGATACGCAGTATTTT. Translation gives CASSAEQTGWADTQYF. Drawing the rest from reference TRBV9 and TRBJ2-3, the complete variable domain is DSGVTQTPKHLITATGQRVTLRCSPRSGDLSVYWYQQSLDQGLQFLIQYYNGEERAKGNILERFSAQQFPDLHSELNLSSLELGDSALYFCASSAEQTGWADTQYFGPGTRLTVL.

The chain has TRBV29-1 and TRBJ2-7; 8 bases agree with TRBD2. Germline lookup yields CDR1 SQVTM and CDR2 ANQGSEA. Losses at the gene ends were 5 bases for V and 4 bases for J; bases not matched to a gene: 10. This CDR3 comprises 14 residues. The CDR3 nucleotides are TGCAGCGTTACGGGGGGGCGCGGGGTTTACGAGCAGTACTTC. Protein product: CSVTGGRGVYEQYF.

The chain carries TRBV11-3 and TRBJ2-7; D is unclear. The CDR3 has 13 residues. Germline V lookup: CDR1 SGHNT, CDR2 YENEEA. The ends were cut back, 1 base at V and 4 bases at J, with 8 bases in the middle. CDR3 DNA sequence: TGTGCCAGCAGCTTAGCCGGAGCATACGAGCAGTACTTC. Its translation: CASSLAGAYEQYF.

This sequence joins TRBV18 and TRBJ1-5, with 7 bases that match TRBD1. CDR3 length equals 15 residues. V shed 4 bases and J 0 bases; nucleotides not matched to a gene: 3. In germline, CDR1 is KGHSH, CDR2 LQKENI. The DNA of the CDR3 is TGTGCCAGCTCACTGACAGGGAATAGCAATCAGCCCCAGCATTTT. This encodes CASSLTGNSNQPQHF.

This sequence joins TRBV11-2 and TRBJ2-3, with D possibly matching TRBD1 (5 bases). The V gene lost 2 bases and the J gene lost 2 bases, with 17 bases spanning the gap. The CDR3 runs 17 residues. CDR1 and CDR2 from the germline V gene are SGHAT and FQNNGV. CDR3 nucleotides: TGTGCCAGCAGCTTAATCTACGGCCGAGGACACACAGATACGCAGTATTTT. Its protein product is CASSLIYGRGHTDTQYF.

The chain couples TRBV11-3 to TRBJ2-1; D is possibly TRBD1 (7 bases). With 5 bases removed from V and 5 bases from J, the gap between germline ends came to 22 bases. CDR3 length: 17 residues. Germline CDR1 SGHNT, CDR2 YENEEA. The CDR3 spells CASSPLATGRYHNEQFF. The CDR3 DNA reads TGTGCCAGCAGCCCCTTGGCGACAGGGAGGTACCACAATGAGCAGTTCTTC.

CDR3 sequence reads: CSVETSSWDRGQGGNQPQHF. Here the CDR3 DNA reads TGCAGCGTTGAAACTTCGTCTTGGGACAGGGGGCAAGGGGGCAATCAGCCCCAGCATTTT. The chain has TRBV29-1 and TRBJ1-5; 12 positions agree with TRBD1. Per the germline V gene, CDR1 is SQVTM and CDR2 is ANQGSEA. With 2 bases clipped from V and 2 bases from J, the junction kept 16 bases outside the gene matches. The CDR3 consists of 20 residues.

This chain's CDR3 is CASSQFWGTGATEAFF. DNA of the CDR3: TGTGCCAGCAGCCAATTCTGGGGAACAGGGGCCACTGAAGCTTTCTTT. The chain is built from TRBV4-2 and TRBJ1-1; 7 bases match TRBD1. The germline V gene has CDR1 LGHNA and CDR2 YNFKEQ. The V segment lost 2 bases and the J segment 4 bases; nucleotides outside the gene matches: 10. This CDR3 has 16 residues.